Each of the 23 T cell receptor beta chains below was sequenced from the same sample in a study of vaccination effects on CD4 cells after COVID-19. Data came from immunoSEQ multiplex PCR; TCRdb stores just in-frame clones and leaves some out. The table shows roughly 71,000 clones, with around four fifths occurring only once. CD4+ T cells specific for antigen were expanded with viral peptide pools by the ViraFEST assay before sequencing. Subsequent to a culture period of nine to ten days, CD4+ T cells were isolated. The vaccine given was either BNT162b2 or mRNA-1273, in two doses. Their antigen targets remain unknown. The specimen was CD4+ T cells from PBMCs cultured with HCoV-OC43 spike peptides, collected after COVID-19 vaccination. Subset of the sample: HCoV-OC43 spike overlapping peptide pool stimulation. Receptors were obtained from a human donor who received a COVID-19 vaccine.

The CDR3 loop reads CASSSSSYEQYV. CDR3 coding DNA: TGTGCCAGCAGCTCCAGCTCCTACGAGCAGTACGTC. The chain is built from TRBV7-8 and TRBJ2-7; D call uncertain. V was shortened by 4 bases and J by 0 bases, with 4 bases between the two germline ends. There are 12 residues in the CDR3. Germline V gene lookup returns CDR1 SGHVS and CDR2 FQNEAQ.

V is TRBV11-2 and J is TRBJ2-5; tentative D call: TRBD2 (6 bases). Germline values: CDR1 SGHAT, CDR2 FQNNGV. This CDR3 has 14 residues. V lost 6 bases, J lost 7 bases, and 18 bases lay in between. The chain's CDR3 is CASRKYGSEGTQYF. The CDR3, as DNA: TGTGCCAGCAGAAAATACGGGAGCGAGGGGACCCAGTACTTC.

The chain is built from TRBV19 and TRBJ2-1, with 12 bases lining up with TRBD2. Germline values: CDR1 LNHDA, CDR2 SQIVND (reference sequence). Trimming took 4 bases from V and 10 from J; bases not matched to a gene: 14. The CDR3 contains 17 residues. The CDR3 bases are TGTGCCAGTAGTACCCCACCCGGCCTAGCGGGGGGGAGGGAGCAGTTCTTC. It encodes CASSTPPGLAGGREQFF.

The chain recombines TRBV7-8 with TRBJ1-5, with D tentatively TRBD1 (5 bases). The CDR3 runs 13 residues. V lost 3 bases and J 10 bases, leaving 13 bases between the germline ends. Germline lookup yields CDR1 SGHVS and CDR2 FQNEAQ. The CDR3 coding sequence is TGTGCCAGCAGCTTCCAGGGCCCAGGACCCCAGCATTTT. It encodes CASSFQGPGPQHF.

The CDR3 spells CASSLTGGTEAFF. The CDR3 nucleotides are TGCGCCAGCAGCCTAACAGGGGGCACTGAAGCTTTCTTT. The chain is built from TRBV4-3 and TRBJ1-1; TRBD1 matches at 8 bases. This CDR3 spans 13 amino acids. Germline values: CDR1 LGHNA, CDR2 YSLEER. V was clipped by 4 bases and J by 4 bases; unmatched bases: 2.

The J gene is TRBJ2-3, the V gene TRBV7-3; no firm D call. Trimming pared 5 bases from V and 9 bases from J, leaving 15 bases between. Looked up from germline, CDR1 is SGHTA and CDR2 is FQGTGA. This CDR3 is 13 amino acids long. The DNA for the CDR3 is TGTGCCAGCAGCCCCCCCGCACAAGGGACGCAGTATTTT. The encoded protein is CASSPPAQGTQYF.

The chain combines TRBV2 with TRBJ1-2; a possible D gene is TRBD1 (6 bases). CDR1 SNHLY and CDR2 FYNNEI come from the germline V gene. Trimming cost V 4 bases and J 4 bases, with 16 bases left between them. The CDR3 extends over 15 amino acids. The CDR3 bases are TGTGCCAGCAGTGTAGAAGCAGGGGCCGGCTATGGCTACACCTTC. Its protein product is CASSVEAGAGYGYTF. Full variable domain (outside the CDR3, taken from reference TRBV2 and TRBJ1-2): EPEVTQTPSHQVTQMGQEVILRCVPISNHLYFYWYRQILGQKVEFLVSFYNNEISEKSEIFDDQFSVERPDGSNFTLKIRSTKLEDSAMYFCASSVEAGAGYGYTFGSGTRLTVV.

This clone occurred once. The rearrangement uses TRBV5-1 and TRBJ2-1; D call uncertain. Trimming took off 0 bases at V and 9 bases at J, with 10 bases between the two ends. The CDR3 extends over 13 amino acids. The germline V gene encodes CDR1 SGHRS and CDR2 YFSETQ. The CDR3 sequence is CASSLDLLGEQFF. The CDR3 nucleotides read TGCGCCAGCAGCTTGGACCTCTTGGGTGAGCAGTTCTTC.

This chain joins TRBV11-1 and TRBJ2-1, with TRBD1 as a possible D gene (6 bases). Germline V gene sequence: CDR1 SGHAT, CDR2 FQDESV (reference sequence). Trimming shortened V by 3 bases and J by 10 bases, and 10 bases separated the two germline ends. This CDR3 has 12 residues. CDR3 sequence: CASSFDRSEQFF. The CDR3, as DNA: TGTGCCAGCAGCTTTGACAGGTCGGAGCAGTTCTTC.

J is TRBJ2-4 and V is TRBV19; D is unresolved. CDR3 length: 15 residues. CDR1 LNHDA and CDR2 SQIVND come from the germline V gene (reference sequence). Trimming removed 5 bases at V and 0 bases at J, with 11 bases between. The CDR3 DNA reads TGTGCCAGTAGTCGTAGTAGCTTAGCCAAAAACATTCAGTACTTC. This sequence encodes CASSRSSLAKNIQYF. The entire variable domain, with the rest obtained from reference TRBV19 and TRBJ2-4, is as follows: DGGITQSPKYLFRKEGQNVTLSCEQNLNHDAMYWYRQDPGQGLRLIYYSQIVNDFQKGDIAEGYSVSREKKESFPLTVTSAQKNPTAFYLCASSRSSLAKNIQYFGAGTRLSVL.

This clone has just one count. This chain uses TRBV30 with TRBJ1-5, with TRBD1 as a possible D gene (6 bases). Per the germline V gene, CDR1 is GTSNPN and CDR2 is SVGIG (reference sequence). The V end was cut by 0 bases, the J end by 6 bases, with 6 bases between. The CDR3 extends over 12 amino acids. The CDR3 sequence: CAWSVQGQPQHF. DNA of the CDR3: TGTGCCTGGAGTGTACAGGGTCAGCCCCAGCATTTT.

The genes are TRBV6-2 or TRBV6-3 and TRBJ2-3, with D possibly being TRBD1 (5 bases). This CDR3 comprises 16 residues. Germline V gene sequence: CDR1 MNHEY, CDR2 SVGEGT. V shed 0 bases and J shed 2 bases, with 12 bases lying between them. The DNA of the CDR3 is TGTGCCAGCAGTTACTCGCGCGCAGGGTCCACAGATACGCAGTATTTT. Translating it yields CASSYSRAGSTDTQYF.

This clone was seen a single time. In DNA, the CDR3 is TGTGCCAGCAGCGTGGACGGGCCGAACACCGGGGAGCTGTTTTTT. This codes for CASSVDGPNTGELFF. This sequence joins TRBV9 and TRBJ2-2; D unclear. CDR1 and CDR2 (germline): SGDLS, YYNGEE. Between the trimmed V and J ends, which lost 2 bases and 0 bases, there was a span of 8 bases. The CDR3 spans 15 residues.

The chain carries TRBV6-5 and TRBJ2-2; D remains ambiguous. V was clipped by 4 bases and J by 7 bases, with 4 bases between them. The CDR3 has 11 residues. Germline lookup yields CDR1 MNHEY and CDR2 SVGAGI. This CDR3 reads CASSSGGELFF. The CDR3 nucleotides read TGTGCCAGCAGTTCCGGCGGGGAGCTGTTTTTT.

This sequence joins TRBV10-3 and TRBJ2-7, with 16 bases matching TRBD2. The V segment lost 3 bases and the J segment 2 bases; nucleotides outside the gene matches: 4. Germline CDR1 reads ENHRY; CDR2 reads SYGVKD. The CDR3 length is 17 residues. CDR3 in DNA: TGTGCCATCAGTGATGGGACTAGCGGGGGGGACGCCTACGAGCAGTACGTC. Translating gives CAISDGTSGGDAYEQYV.

CDR3 coding DNA: TGTGCCATCACAAGAGCCAACAATGAGCAGTTCTTC. It translates to CAITRANNEQFF. The gene calls are TRBV10-3 and TRBJ2-1; D gene unclear. V shed 7 bases and J shed 5 bases, with 9 bases lying between them. This CDR3 region has 12 residues. CDR1 is ENHRY and CDR2 is SYGVKD in the germline V gene.

The chain carries TRBV6-1 and TRBJ1-1, with D maybe TRBD1 (5 bases). V lost 1 base and J lost 8, with 17 bases in between. Germline V gene sequence: CDR1 MNHNS, CDR2 SASEGT. The CDR3 has 15 amino acids. DNA for the CDR3: TGTGCCAGCAGTGAAGACTGGGGGGGGGTAGGGGAAGCTTTCTTT. Residues: CASSEDWGGVGEAFF.

The chain recombines TRBV24-1 with TRBJ1-1; D possibly corresponds to TRBD1 (6 bases). The CDR3 spans 14 residues. Trimming cost V 7 bases and J 5 bases, with 16 bases left between them. CDR1 and CDR2 (germline): KGHDR, SFDVKD. CDR3 region: CATSPAGVQTEAFF. The DNA of the CDR3 is TGTGCCACCAGCCCGGCAGGGGTTCAGACTGAAGCTTTCTTT.

V gene TRBV6-5 combines with J gene TRBJ1-2, with TRBD1 matching 7 bases. The V gene's germline CDR1 is MNHEY and CDR2 SVGAGI. The CDR3 consists of 14 residues. Trimming removed 6 bases from V and 1 base from J; junction bases left unmatched: 5. The CDR3 sequence: CASRDGTVNYGYTF. CDR3 nucleotides: TGTGCCAGCAGGGACGGGACAGTTAACTATGGCTACACCTTC.

This clone was counted only a few times. The chain is built from TRBV7-2 and TRBJ1-5, with no clear D. The V and J ends lost 1 base and 4 bases respectively, with 5 bases between them. The CDR3 is 13 amino acids. Per germline, CDR1 SGHTA and CDR2 FQGNSA. CDR3 sequence (DNA): TGTGCCAGCAGCTTAGTTCCTAATCAGCCCCAGCATTTT. Translated, it gives CASSLVPNQPQHF.

The genes are TRBV5-8 and TRBJ2-5; 11 bases are a match to TRBD1. Germline trimming cut 4 bases from V and 2 bases from J; bases unmatched to any gene: 4. Per germline, CDR1 SGHTS and CDR2 YDEGEE. CDR3 size: 15 residues. The CDR3 loop is CASSRGQGGQETQYF. The CDR3, as DNA: TGTGCCAGCAGCCGGGGACAGGGGGGACAAGAGACCCAGTACTTC.

A few counts support this clone. V usage is TRBV6-5 and J usage is TRBJ1-2; D not certain. The CDR3 consists of 15 residues. The germline V gene has CDR1 MNHEY and CDR2 SVGAGI. Trimming pared 0 bases from V and 5 bases from J, leaving 13 bases between. CDR3 sequence: CASSYSGLVGYGYTF. CDR3 in DNA: TGTGCCAGCAGTTACTCGGGCCTCGTAGGGTATGGCTACACCTTC.

This chain uses TRBV18 with TRBJ1-6, with TRBD1 matching over 8 bases. Germline V gene data show CDR1 as KGHSH and CDR2 as LQKENI. The CDR3 is 14 residues long. With 4 bases clipped from V and 9 bases from J, the junction kept 5 bases outside the gene matches. The CDR3 is CASSQDREGSPLHF. The CDR3 DNA sequence: TGTGCCAGCTCACAGGACAGGGAGGGTTCACCCCTCCACTTT.